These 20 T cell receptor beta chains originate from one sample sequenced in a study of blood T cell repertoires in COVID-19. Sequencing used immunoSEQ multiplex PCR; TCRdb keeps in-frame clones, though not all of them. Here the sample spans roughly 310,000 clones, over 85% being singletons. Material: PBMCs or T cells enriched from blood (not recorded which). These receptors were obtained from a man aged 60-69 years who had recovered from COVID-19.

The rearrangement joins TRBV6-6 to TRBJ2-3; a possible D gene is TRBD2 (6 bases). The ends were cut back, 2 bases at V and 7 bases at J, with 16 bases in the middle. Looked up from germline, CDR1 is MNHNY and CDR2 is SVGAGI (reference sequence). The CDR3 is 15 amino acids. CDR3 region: CASSYRESGRNTQYF. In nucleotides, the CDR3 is TGTGCCAGCAGTTACCGGGAATCGGGGAGGAATACGCAGTATTTT.

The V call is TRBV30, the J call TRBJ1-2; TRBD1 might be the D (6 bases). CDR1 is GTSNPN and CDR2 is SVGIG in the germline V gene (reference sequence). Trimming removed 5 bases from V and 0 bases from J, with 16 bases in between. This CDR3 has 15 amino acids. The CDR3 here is CAWRKDRLANYGYTF. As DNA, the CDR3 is TGTGCCTGGCGTAAAGACAGGTTAGCTAACTATGGCTACACCTTC.

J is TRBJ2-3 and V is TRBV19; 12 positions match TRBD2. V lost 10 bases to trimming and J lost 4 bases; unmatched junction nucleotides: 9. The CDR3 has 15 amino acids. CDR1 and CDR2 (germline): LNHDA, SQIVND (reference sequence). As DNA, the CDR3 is TGTGCCACCTCCCCGCTAGCGGGGGGGCCAGATACGCAGTATTTT. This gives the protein CATSPLAGGPDTQYF.

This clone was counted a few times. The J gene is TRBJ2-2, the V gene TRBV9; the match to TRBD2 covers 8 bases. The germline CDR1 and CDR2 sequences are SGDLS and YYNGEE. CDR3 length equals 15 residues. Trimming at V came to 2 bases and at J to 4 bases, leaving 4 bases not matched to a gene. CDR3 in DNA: TGTGCCAGCAGCGTTTCAACTAGCGGCACCGGGGAGCTGTTTTTT. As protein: CASSVSTSGTGELFF. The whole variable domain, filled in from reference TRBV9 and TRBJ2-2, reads DSGVTQTPKHLITATGQRVTLRCSPRSGDLSVYWYQQSLDQGLQFLIQYYNGEERAKGNILERFSAQQFPDLHSELNLSSLELGDSALYFCASSVSTSGTGELFFGEGSRLTVL.

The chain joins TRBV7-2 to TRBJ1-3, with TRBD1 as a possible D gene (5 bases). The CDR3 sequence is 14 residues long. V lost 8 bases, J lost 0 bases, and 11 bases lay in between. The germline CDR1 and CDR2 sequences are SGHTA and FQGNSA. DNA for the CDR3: TGTGCCAGCGCAGGACAAGCCTCTGGAAACACCATATATTTT. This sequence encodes CASAGQASGNTIYF. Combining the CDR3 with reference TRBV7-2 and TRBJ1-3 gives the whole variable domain GAGVSQSPSNKVTEKGKDVELRCDPISGHTALYWYRQSLGQGLEFLIYFQGNSAPDKSGLPSDRFSAERTGGSVSTLTIQRTQQEDSAVYLCASAGQASGNTIYFGEGSWLTVV.

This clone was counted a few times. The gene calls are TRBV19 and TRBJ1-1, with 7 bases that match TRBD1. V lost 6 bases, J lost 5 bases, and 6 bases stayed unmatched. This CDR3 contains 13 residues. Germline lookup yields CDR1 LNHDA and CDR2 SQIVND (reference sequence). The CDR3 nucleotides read TGTGCCAGTAGCCGCAGGGGGGATACTGAAGCTTTCTTT. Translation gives CASSRRGDTEAFF. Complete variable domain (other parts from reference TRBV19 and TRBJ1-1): DGGITQSPKYLFRKEGQNVTLSCEQNLNHDAMYWYRQDPGQGLRLIYYSQIVNDFQKGDIAEGYSVSREKKESFPLTVTSAQKNPTAFYLCASSRRGDTEAFFGQGTRLTVV.

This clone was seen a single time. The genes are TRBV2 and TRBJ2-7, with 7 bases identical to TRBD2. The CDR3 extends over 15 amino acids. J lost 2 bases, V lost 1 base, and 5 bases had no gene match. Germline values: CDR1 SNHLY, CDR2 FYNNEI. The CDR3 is CASSEGGGSTYEQYF. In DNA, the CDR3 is TGTGCCAGCAGTGAAGGAGGCGGGAGTACCTACGAGCAGTACTTC. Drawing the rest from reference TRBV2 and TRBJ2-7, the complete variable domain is EPEVTQTPSHQVTQMGQEVILRCVPISNHLYFYWYRQILGQKVEFLVSFYNNEISEKSEIFDDQFSVERPDGSNFTLKIRSTKLEDSAMYFCASSEGGGSTYEQYFGPGTRLTVT.

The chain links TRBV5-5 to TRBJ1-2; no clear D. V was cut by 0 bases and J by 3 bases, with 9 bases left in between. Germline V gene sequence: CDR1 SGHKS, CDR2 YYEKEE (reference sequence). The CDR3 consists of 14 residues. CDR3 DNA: TGTGCCAGCAGCTTGGGAGCGCGGGACTATGGCTACACCTTC. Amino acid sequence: CASSLGARDYGYTF. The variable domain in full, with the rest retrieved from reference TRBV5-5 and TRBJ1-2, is DAGVTQSPTHLIKTRGQQVTLRCSPISGHKSVSWYQQVLGQGPQFIFQYYEKEERGRGNFPDRFSARQFPNYSSELNVNALLLGDSALYLCASSLGARDYGYTFGSGTRLTVV.

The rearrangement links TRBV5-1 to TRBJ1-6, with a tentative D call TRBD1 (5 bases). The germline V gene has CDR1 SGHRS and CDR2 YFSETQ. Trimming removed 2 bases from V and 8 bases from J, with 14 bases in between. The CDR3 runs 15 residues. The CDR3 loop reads CASSFQGGLDSPLHF. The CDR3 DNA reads TGCGCCAGCAGCTTCCAGGGAGGTTTGGATTCACCCCTCCACTTT.

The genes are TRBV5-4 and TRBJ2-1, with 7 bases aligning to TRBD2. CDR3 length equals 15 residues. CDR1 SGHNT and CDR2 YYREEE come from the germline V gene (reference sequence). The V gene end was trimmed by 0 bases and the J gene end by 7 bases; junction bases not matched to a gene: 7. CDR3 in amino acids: CASSLAGAGDNEQFF. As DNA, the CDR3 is TGTGCCAGCAGCTTGGCCGGGGCGGGAGATAATGAGCAGTTCTTC. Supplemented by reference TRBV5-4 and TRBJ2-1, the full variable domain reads ETGVTQSPTHLIKTRGQQVTLRCSSQSGHNTVSWYQQALGQGPQFIFQYYREEENGRGNFPPRFSGLQFPNYSSELNVNALELDDSALYLCASSLAGAGDNEQFFGPGTRLTVL.

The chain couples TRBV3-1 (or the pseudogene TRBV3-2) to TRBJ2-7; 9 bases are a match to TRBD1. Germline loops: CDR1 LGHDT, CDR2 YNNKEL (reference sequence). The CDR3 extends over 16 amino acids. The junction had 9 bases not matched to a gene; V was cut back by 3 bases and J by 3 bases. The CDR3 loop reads CASSHFPGQGDYEQYF. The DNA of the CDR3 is TGTGCCAGCAGCCATTTTCCGGGACAGGGCGACTACGAGCAGTACTTC.

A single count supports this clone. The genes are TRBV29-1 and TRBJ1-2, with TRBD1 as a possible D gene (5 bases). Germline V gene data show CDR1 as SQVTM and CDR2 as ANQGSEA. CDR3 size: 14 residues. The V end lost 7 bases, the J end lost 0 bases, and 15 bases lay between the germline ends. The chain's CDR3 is CSAVGREANYGYTF. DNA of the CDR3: TGCAGCGCCGTGGGCAGGGAAGCTAACTATGGCTACACCTTC.

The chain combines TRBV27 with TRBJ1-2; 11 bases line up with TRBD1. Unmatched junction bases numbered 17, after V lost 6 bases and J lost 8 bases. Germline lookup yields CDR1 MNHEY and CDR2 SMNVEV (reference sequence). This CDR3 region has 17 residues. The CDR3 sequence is CASSLRLTGTGGEGYTF. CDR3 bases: TGTGCCAGCAGCTTAAGACTTACCGGGACAGGGGGAGAAGGCTACACCTTC.

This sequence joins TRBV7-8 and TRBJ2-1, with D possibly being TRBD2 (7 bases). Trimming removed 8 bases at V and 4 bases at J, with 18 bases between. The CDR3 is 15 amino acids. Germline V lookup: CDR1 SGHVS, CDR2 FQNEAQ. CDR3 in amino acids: CASRRGAGEYNEQFF. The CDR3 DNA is TGTGCCAGCCGACGGGGGGCGGGAGAGTACAATGAGCAGTTCTTC. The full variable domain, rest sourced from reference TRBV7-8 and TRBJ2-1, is GAGVSQSPRYKVAKRGQDVALRCDPISGHVSLFWYQQALGQGPEFLTYFQNEAQLDKSGLPSDRFFAERPEGSVSTLKIQRTQQEDSAVYLCASRRGAGEYNEQFFGPGTRLTVL.

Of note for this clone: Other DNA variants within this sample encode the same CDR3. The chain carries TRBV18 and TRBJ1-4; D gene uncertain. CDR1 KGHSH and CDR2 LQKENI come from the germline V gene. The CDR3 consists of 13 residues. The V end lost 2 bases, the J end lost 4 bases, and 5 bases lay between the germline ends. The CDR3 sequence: CASSPGLNEKLFF. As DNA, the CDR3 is TGTGCCAGCTCACCAGGGCTTAATGAAAAACTGTTTTTT.

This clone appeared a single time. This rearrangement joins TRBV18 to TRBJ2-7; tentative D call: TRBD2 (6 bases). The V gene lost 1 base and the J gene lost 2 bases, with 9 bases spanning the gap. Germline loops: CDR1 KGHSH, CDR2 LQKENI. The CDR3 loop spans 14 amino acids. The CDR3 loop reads CASSPQGGAYEQYF. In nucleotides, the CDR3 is TGTGCCAGCTCACCACAGGGAGGAGCCTACGAGCAGTACTTC.

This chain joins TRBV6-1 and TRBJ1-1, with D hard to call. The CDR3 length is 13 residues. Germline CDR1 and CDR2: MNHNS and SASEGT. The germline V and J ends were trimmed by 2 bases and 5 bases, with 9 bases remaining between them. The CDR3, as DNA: TGTGCCAGCAGTGAACTGGGCGGGACTGAAGCTTTCTTT. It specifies CASSELGGTEAFF.

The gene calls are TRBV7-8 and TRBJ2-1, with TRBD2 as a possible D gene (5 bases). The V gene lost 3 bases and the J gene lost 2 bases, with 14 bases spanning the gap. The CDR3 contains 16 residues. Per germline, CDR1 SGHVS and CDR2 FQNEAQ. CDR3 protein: CASSFLARNPYNEQFF. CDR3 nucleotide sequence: TGTGCCAGCAGCTTTCTAGCTCGTAATCCCTACAATGAGCAGTTCTTC.

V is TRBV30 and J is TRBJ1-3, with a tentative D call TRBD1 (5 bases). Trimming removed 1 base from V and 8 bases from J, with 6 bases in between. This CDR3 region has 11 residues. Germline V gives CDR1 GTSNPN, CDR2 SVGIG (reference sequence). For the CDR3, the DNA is TGTGCCTGGAGTGCAGGGTACACCATATATTTT. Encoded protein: CAWSAGYTIYF. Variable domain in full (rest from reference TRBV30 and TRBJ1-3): SQTIHQWPATLVQPVGSPLSLECTVEGTSNPNLYWYRQAAGRGLQLLFYSVGIGQISSEVPQNLSASRPQDRQFILSSKKLLLSDSGFYLCAWSAGYTIYFGEGSWLTVV.

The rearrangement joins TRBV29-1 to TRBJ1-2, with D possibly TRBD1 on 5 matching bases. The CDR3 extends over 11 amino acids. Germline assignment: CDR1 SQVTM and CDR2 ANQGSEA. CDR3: CSTLGGYGYTF. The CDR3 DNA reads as TGCAGTACGCTGGGGGGGTATGGCTACACCTTC.